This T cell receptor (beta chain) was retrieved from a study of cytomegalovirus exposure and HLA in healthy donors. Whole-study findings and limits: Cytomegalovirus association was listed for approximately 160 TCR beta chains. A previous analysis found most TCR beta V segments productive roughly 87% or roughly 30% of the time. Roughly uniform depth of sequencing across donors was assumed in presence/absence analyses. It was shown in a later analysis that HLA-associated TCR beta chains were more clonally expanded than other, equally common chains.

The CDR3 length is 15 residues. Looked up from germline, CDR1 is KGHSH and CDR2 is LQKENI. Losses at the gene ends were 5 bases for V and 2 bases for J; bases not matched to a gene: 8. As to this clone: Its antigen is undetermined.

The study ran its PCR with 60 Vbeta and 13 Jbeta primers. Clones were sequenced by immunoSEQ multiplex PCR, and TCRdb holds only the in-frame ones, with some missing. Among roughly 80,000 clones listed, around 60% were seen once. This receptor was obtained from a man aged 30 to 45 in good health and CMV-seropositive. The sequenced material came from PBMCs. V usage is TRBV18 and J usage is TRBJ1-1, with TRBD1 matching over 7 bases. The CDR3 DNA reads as TGTGCCAGCTCAAAAGAACAGGGGCGAAACACTGAAGCTTTCTTT. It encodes CASSKEQGRNTEAFF. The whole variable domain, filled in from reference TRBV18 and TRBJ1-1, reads NAGVMQNPRHLVRRRGQEARLRCSPMKGHSHVYWYRQLPEEGLKFMVYLQKENIIDESGMPKERFSAEFPKEGPSILRIQQVVRGDSAAYFCASSKEQGRNTEAFFGQGTRLTVV.